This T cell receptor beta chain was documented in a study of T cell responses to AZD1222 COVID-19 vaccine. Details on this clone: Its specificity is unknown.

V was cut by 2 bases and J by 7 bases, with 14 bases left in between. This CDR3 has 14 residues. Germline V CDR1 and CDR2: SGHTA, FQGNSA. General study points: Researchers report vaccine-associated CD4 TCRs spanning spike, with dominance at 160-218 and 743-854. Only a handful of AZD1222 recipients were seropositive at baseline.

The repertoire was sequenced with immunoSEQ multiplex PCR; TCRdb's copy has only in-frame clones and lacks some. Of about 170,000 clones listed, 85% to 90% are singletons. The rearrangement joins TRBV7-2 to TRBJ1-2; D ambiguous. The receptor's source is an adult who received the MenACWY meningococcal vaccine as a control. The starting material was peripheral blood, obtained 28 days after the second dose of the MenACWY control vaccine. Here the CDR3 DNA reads TGTGCCAGCAGCTTACCTCGCGGGGAGGGTGGCTACACCTTC. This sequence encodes CASSLPRGEGGYTF.